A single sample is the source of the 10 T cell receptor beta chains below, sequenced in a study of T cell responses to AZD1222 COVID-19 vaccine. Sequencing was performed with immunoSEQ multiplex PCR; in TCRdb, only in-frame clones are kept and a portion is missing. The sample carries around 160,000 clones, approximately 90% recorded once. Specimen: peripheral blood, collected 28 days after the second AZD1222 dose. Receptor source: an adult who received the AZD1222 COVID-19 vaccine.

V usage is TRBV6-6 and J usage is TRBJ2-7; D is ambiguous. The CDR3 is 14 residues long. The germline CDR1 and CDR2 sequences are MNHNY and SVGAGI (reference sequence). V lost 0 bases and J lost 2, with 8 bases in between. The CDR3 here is CASSYSQGPYEQYF. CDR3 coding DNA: TGTGCCAGCAGTTACTCGCAAGGACCCTACGAGCAGTACTTC.

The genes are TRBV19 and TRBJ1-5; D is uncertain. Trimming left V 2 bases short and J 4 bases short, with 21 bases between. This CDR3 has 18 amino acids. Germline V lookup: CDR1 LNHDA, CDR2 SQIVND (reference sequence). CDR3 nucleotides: TGTGCCAGTAGTATAAGGTCAGGAGACACCCTCTTTAATCAGCCCCAGCATTTT. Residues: CASSIRSGDTLFNQPQHF.

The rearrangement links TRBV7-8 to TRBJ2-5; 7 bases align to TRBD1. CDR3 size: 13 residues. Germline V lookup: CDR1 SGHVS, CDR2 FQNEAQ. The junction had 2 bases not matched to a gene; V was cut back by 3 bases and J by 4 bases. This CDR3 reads CASSLGDRETQYF. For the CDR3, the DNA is TGTGCCAGCAGCTTGGGGGACAGAGAGACCCAGTACTTC. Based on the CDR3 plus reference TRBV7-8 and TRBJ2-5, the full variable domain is GAGVSQSPRYKVAKRGQDVALRCDPISGHVSLFWYQQALGQGPEFLTYFQNEAQLDKSGLPSDRFFAERPEGSVSTLKIQRTQQEDSAVYLCASSLGDRETQYFGPGTRLLVL.

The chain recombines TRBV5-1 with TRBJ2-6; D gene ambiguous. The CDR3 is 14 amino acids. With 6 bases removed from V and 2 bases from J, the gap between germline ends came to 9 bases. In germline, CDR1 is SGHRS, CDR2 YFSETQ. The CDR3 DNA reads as TGCGCCAGCACCTCAAGAGCTGGGGCCAACGTCCTGACTTTC. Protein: CASTSRAGANVLTF.

In nucleotides, the CDR3 is TGTGCCAGCAGCCAAAAGGGGGCCGCCTACGAGCAGTACTTC. This encodes CASSQKGAAYEQYF. The J gene is TRBJ2-7, the V gene TRBV3-1 (or the pseudogene TRBV3-2), with TRBD1 matching 7 bases. The V segment lost 2 bases and the J segment 2 bases; nucleotides outside the gene matches: 3. This CDR3 contains 14 residues. CDR1 LGHDT and CDR2 YNNKEL come from the germline V gene (reference sequence).

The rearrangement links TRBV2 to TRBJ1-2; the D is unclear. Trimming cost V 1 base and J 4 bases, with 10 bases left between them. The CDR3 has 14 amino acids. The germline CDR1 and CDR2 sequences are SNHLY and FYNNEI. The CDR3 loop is CASSEDGTGYGYTF. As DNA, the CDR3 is TGTGCCAGCAGTGAAGACGGCACCGGCTATGGCTACACCTTC.

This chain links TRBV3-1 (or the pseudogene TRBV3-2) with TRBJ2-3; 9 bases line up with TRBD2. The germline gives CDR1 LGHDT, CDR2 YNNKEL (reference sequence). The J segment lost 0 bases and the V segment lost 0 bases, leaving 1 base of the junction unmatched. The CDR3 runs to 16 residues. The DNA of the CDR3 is TGTGCCAGCAGCCAAGATGCGGGGGGGAGCACAGATACGCAGTATTTT. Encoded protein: CASSQDAGGSTDTQYF.

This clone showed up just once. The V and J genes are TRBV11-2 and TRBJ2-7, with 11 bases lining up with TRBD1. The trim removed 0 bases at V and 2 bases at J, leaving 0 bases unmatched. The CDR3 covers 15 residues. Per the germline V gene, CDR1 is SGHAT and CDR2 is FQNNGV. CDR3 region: CASSLEGQGAYEQYF. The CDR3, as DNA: TGTGCCAGCAGCTTAGAGGGACAGGGGGCCTACGAGCAGTACTTC. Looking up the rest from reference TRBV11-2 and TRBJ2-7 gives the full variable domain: EAGVAQSPRYKIIEKRQSVAFWCNPISGHATLYWYQQILGQGPKLLIQFQNNGVVDDSQLPKDRFSAERLKGVDSTLKIQPAKLEDSAVYLCASSLEGQGAYEQYFGPGTRLTVT.

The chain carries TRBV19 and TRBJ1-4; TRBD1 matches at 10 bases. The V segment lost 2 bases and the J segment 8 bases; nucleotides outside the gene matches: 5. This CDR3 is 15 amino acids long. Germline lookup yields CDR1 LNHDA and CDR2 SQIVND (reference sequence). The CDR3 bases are TGTGCCAGTAGTATATGGGGGACAGGGGAAGAAAAACTGTTTTTT. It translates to CASSIWGTGEEKLFF.

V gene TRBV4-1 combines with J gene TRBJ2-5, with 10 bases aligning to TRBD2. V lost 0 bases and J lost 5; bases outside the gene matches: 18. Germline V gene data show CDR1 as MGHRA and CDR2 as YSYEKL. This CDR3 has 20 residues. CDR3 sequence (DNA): TGCGCCAGCAGCCAAGATACCGATCAGGACCTAGCGGGGGACGTCGAGACCCAGTACTTC. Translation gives CASSQDTDQDLAGDVETQYF.